This entry features one T cell receptor (beta chain) sequence. Germline CDR1 is MNHNS and CDR2 is SASEGT. V was pared by 7 bases and J by 0 bases, with 13 bases between. The CDR3 is 15 amino acids. The data belong to a study of T cells in Graves' hyperthyroidism and ophthalmopathy. Study-wide background: Specimen type is peripheral blood, collected at initial diagnosis prior to any treatment.

TCR beta CDR3 regions were amplified from RNA. The TCR CDR3 was amplified in a first-round RT-PCR using the HTBI primer set. TCRdb re-derived calls from the multiplex PCR reads in MiXCR, one entry per CDR3 protein. The repertoire holds some 760,000 distinct CDR3 sequences, with 12% to 15% as singletons. The receptor was isolated from a woman aged 18-35 years with Graves' hyperthyroidism. This sequence joins TRBV6-1 and TRBJ1-3; no reliable D call. Input material: blood. CDR3 protein: CASIIGQNSGNTIYF. CDR3 bases: TGTGCCAGCATCATCGGGCAGAACTCTGGAAACACCATATATTTT.